This TCR beta chain was sequenced for a study of cytomegalovirus exposure and HLA in healthy donors. A multiplex PCR was run with 60 Vbeta primers and 13 Jbeta primers. This table comes from immunoSEQ multiplex PCR, and its TCRdb copy is limited to in-frame clones, with some not included. The sample has approximately 95,000 clones, around 73% seen once. Unrecorded immune exposures were likely, despite nominal health at sampling. This TCR derives from a woman between 35 and 50 years old in good health and CMV-seropositive. Sequences were obtained from PBMCs.

CDR3 coding DNA: TGTGCCAGCAGTGGGGGACAGGGCTACGAGCAGTACTTC. This codes for CASSGGQGYEQYF. This sequence joins TRBV25-1 and TRBJ2-7, with 9 nucleotides matching TRBD1. This CDR3 spans 13 amino acids. V was clipped by 4 bases and J by 3 bases; unmatched bases: 1. CDR1 is MGHDK and CDR2 is SYGVNS in the germline V gene.